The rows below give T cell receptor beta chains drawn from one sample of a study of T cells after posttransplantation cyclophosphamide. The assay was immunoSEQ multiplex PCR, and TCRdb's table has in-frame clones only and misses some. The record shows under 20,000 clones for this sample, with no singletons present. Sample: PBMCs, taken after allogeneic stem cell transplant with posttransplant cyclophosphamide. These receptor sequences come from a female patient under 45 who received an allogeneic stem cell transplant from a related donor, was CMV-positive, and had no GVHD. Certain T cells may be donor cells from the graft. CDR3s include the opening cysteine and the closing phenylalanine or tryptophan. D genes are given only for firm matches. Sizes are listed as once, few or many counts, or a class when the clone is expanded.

CDR3 protein: CASSSTSGTSRGNEQYF; CDR3 DNA: TGTGCCAGCAGTTCCACTTCGGGGACTAGTCGGGGGAACGAGCAGTACTTC; V gene: TRBV28; clone size: many; J gene: TRBJ2-7; D gene: TRBD2
CDR3 protein: CASSSGGLSEQYF; CDR3 DNA: TGTGCCAGCAGCAGCGGGGGTTTAAGCGAGCAGTACTTC; V gene: TRBV9; clone size: many; J gene: TRBJ2-7; D gene: TRBD2
CDR3 protein: CASSLGQALWADEQYF; CDR3 DNA: TGTGCCAGCAGCTTGGGACAGGCCCTATGGGCCGACGAGCAGTACTTC; V gene: TRBV7-2; clone size: many; J gene: TRBJ2-7; D gene: TRBD1
CDR3 protein: CASSLLAEAYEQYF; CDR3 DNA: TGTGCCAGCAGCTTACTAGCGGAGGCCTACGAGCAGTACTTC; V gene: TRBV7-6; clone size: many; J gene: TRBJ2-7; D gene: TRBD2
CDR3 protein: CASSRKTSGAGELFF; CDR3 DNA: TGCGCCAGCAGCCGGAAGACTAGCGGGGCCGGGGAGCTGTTTTTT; V gene: TRBV4-1; clone size: many; J gene: TRBJ2-2; D gene: TRBD2
CDR3 protein: CASSLRSGGPYEQYF; CDR3 DNA: TGTGCCAGCAGCTTGCGGAGTGGGGGCCCCTACGAGCAGTACTTC; V gene: TRBV7-3; clone size: many; J gene: TRBJ2-7; D gene: -
CDR3 protein: CASSLVASSTDTQYF; CDR3 DNA: TGCGCCAGCAGCTTGGTGGCTTCTAGCACAGATACGCAGTATTTT; V gene: TRBV5-1; clone size: many; J gene: TRBJ2-3; D gene: -
CDR3 protein: CATSRDPGETQYF; CDR3 DNA: TGTGCCACCAGCAGAGACCCCGGGGAGACCCAGTACTTC; V gene: TRBV15; clone size: many; J gene: TRBJ2-5; D gene: -
CDR3 protein: CASSLPPLGRIAGSYEQYF; CDR3 DNA: TGCGCCAGCAGCTTACCCCCGCTGGGCCGGATCGCCGGCTCCTACGAGCAGTACTTC; V gene: TRBV5-1; clone size: many; J gene: TRBJ2-7; D gene: -
CDR3 protein: CAIRVGDGYGYTF; CDR3 DNA: TGTGCCATACGGGTCGGGGATGGCTATGGCTACACCTTC; V gene: TRBV2; clone size: many; J gene: TRBJ1-2; D gene: -
CDR3 protein: CASSPQGYEQYF; CDR3 DNA: TGTGCCAGCAGCCCACAGGGCTACGAGCAGTACTTC; V gene: TRBV9; clone size: many; J gene: TRBJ2-7; D gene: -
CDR3 protein: CASSLSSGTEAFF; CDR3 DNA: TGTGCCAGCAGCTTATCCAGCGGGACTGAAGCTTTCTTT; V gene: TRBV7-8; clone size: many; J gene: TRBJ1-1; D gene: -
CDR3 protein: CASSARSTGSSGANVLTF; CDR3 DNA: TGTGCCAGCAGCGCGCGATCAACAGGGAGCTCTGGGGCCAACGTCCTGACTTTC; V gene: TRBV9; clone size: many; J gene: TRBJ2-6; D gene: -
CDR3 protein: CASSPFRWLSGRPTYEQYF; CDR3 DNA: TGTGCCAGTAGCCCCTTCAGGTGGCTTTCCGGGAGACCCACCTACGAGCAGTACTTC; V gene: TRBV19; clone size: many; J gene: TRBJ2-7; D gene: -
CDR3 protein: CASSEPEIGLAVNTGELFF; CDR3 DNA: TGTGCCAGCAGTGAACCTGAAATAGGACTAGCGGTGAACACCGGGGAGCTGTTTTTT; V gene: TRBV2; clone size: many; J gene: TRBJ2-2; D gene: TRBD2
CDR3 protein: CASSLTSGDPTDTQYF; CDR3 DNA: TGTGCCAGCAGCCTCACTAGCGGAGACCCCACAGATACGCAGTATTTT; V gene: TRBV11-3; clone size: many; J gene: TRBJ2-3; D gene: TRBD2
CDR3 protein: CASRLAREQFF; CDR3 DNA: TGTGCCAGCAGGCTAGCGAGGGAGCAGTTCTTC; V gene: TRBV7-2; clone size: many; J gene: TRBJ2-1; D gene: -
CDR3 protein: CASSLAQVYLPFYEQYF; CDR3 DNA: TGTGCCAGCAGCTTAGCACAGGTCTACCTCCCTTTCTACGAGCAGTACTTC; V gene: TRBV7-8; clone size: many; J gene: TRBJ2-7; D gene: -
CDR3 protein: CASTRGVAGGSYEQYF; CDR3 DNA: TGTGCCAGCACGAGGGGAGTAGCGGGAGGGTCCTACGAGCAGTACTTC; V gene: TRBV28; clone size: many; J gene: TRBJ2-7; D gene: TRBD2
CDR3 protein: CASSSGTTGTEKLFF; CDR3 DNA: TGTGCCAGCAGCTCCGGGACGACAGGAACTGAAAAACTGTTTTTT; V gene: TRBV13; clone size: many; J gene: TRBJ1-4; D gene: -